This T cell receptor beta chain was captured in a study of CD8+ T cells in alopecia areata. The CDR3 has 12 amino acids. V was shortened by 7 bases and J by 1 base, with 5 bases between the two germline ends. Germline loops: CDR1 SGHTA, CDR2 FQGNSA. Treatment meaning: oral pan-JAK inhibitor, 5-10 mg twice daily. Reverse transcribed after extraction, RNA yielded cDNA as the sequencing template. Method: immunoSEQ multiplex PCR; TCRdb's copy keeps in-frame clones and lacks some. The sample records about 200,000 clones, about three fifths being singletons. In its sample, this clone was seen once. Sequences were derived from CD4+ T cells sorted from blood, sampled at week 24, from a patient treated with tofacitinib. The chain couples TRBV7-2 to TRBJ2-1; D not resolved. The TCR was taken from a human donor with alopecia areata. CDR3 loop: CASTLSYNEQFF. The CDR3 bases are TGTGCCAGCACCCTTTCCTACAATGAGCAGTTCTTC. Full variable domain (outside the CDR3, taken from reference TRBV7-2 and TRBJ2-1): GAGVSQSPSNKVTEKGKDVELRCDPISGHTALYWYRQSLGQGLEFLIYFQGNSAPDKSGLPSDRFSAERTGGSVSTLTIQRTQQEDSAVYLCASTLSYNEQFFGPGTRLTVL.